A selection of T cell receptor beta chains follows, all from one sample in a study of T-cell memory formation after mild COVID-19. TCRdb passed the 5' RACE reads through MiXCR, listing each CDR3 protein once. The data show roughly 200,000 distinct CDR3 sequences, with around 18% seen just once and 2% to 2.5% held by the top ten. The source material was PBMCs or a T cell subset sorted from them (not recorded which). The source is an adult woman who had mild COVID-19 (a few samples of this study predate the infection). Cell type and time point are not known. Each CDR3 is given with its conserved first and last residue. Each record gives: J gene, clone size, V gene, D gene, CDR3 protein, CDR3 DNA. A D gene is named only where the DNA matches it firmly. Clone size is not always given. Where it is, it says once, few, many or a class for expanded clones.

TRBJ1-1 few TRBV27 TRBD1 CASSLSYRAGGHMNTEAFF TGTGCCAGCAGTTTATCTTACCGTGCAGGGGGCCACATGAACACTGAAGCTTTCTTT
TRBJ2-2 - TRBV5-1 - CASSLSTDTGELFF TGCGCCAGCAGCTTGTCGACGGATACCGGGGAGCTGTTTTTT
TRBJ2-6 few TRBV3-1 - CASSQEWRGANVLTF TGTGCCAGCAGCCAAGAATGGAGAGGGGCCAACGTCCTGACTTTC
TRBJ2-3 few TRBV9 - CASSVALPPGDTQYF TGTGCCAGCAGCGTAGCTCTACCGCCTGGGGATACGCAGTATTTT
TRBJ2-2 few TRBV4-1 - CASSYQGSNTGELFF TGCGCCAGCAGCTATCAGGGGAGCAACACCGGGGAGCTGTTTTTT
TRBJ1-5 - TRBV12-3/TRBV12-4 - CASSPGGATYVQPQHF TGTGCCAGCAGTCCTGGCGGAGCAACTTATGTTCAGCCCCAGCATTTT
TRBJ1-2 - TRBV2 - CASSEDGAGKGVTYGYTF TGTGCCAGCAGTGAAGATGGGGCAGGGAAAGGGGTAACCTATGGCTACACCTTC
TRBJ2-1 - TRBV20-1 - CSARDQGYSYNEQFF TGCAGTGCTAGAGATCAGGGATACTCCTACAATGAGCAGTTCTTC
TRBJ2-1 few TRBV7-9 - CASSRSTGLNEQFF TGTGCCAGCAGCCGATCGACAGGCCTCAATGAGCAGTTCTTC
TRBJ2-1 - TRBV12-5 TRBD1 CASGLVQGEIGGEQFF TGTGCTAGTGGTTTGGTACAGGGGGAAATCGGCGGTGAGCAGTTCTTC
TRBJ2-1 many TRBV24-1 - CATSDYNEQFF TGTGCCACCAGTGATTACAATGAGCAGTTCTTC
TRBJ2-1 few TRBV7-8 TRBD2 CASSLLGTSGYNEQFF TGTGCCAGCAGCTTATTGGGGACTAGCGGCTACAATGAGCAGTTCTTC
TRBJ1-3 - TRBV29-1 - CSVEDGGRNTIYF TGCAGCGTTGAAGATGGGGGTCGAAACACCATATATTTT
TRBJ2-3 - TRBV7-9 - CASSTTGYTQYF TGTGCCAGCAGCACTACAGGGTATACGCAGTATTTT
TRBJ1-4 few TRBV7-6 - CASSLARTDTNEKLFF TGTGCCAGCAGCTTAGCTCGTACAGATACTAATGAAAAACTGTTTTTT
TRBJ2-2 few TRBV5-1 - CASSLAHRATGELFF TGCGCCAGCAGCTTGGCCCACAGGGCGACCGGGGAGCTGTTTTTT
TRBJ2-1 few TRBV7-9 TRBD1 CASSNGQGSGMGYNEQFF TGTGCCAGCAGCAATGGACAGGGTTCGGGTATGGGCTACAATGAGCAGTTCTTC
TRBJ1-1 few TRBV28 TRBD1 CASSFPSGQGEAFF TGTGCCAGCAGTTTTCCCTCGGGACAGGGTGAAGCTTTCTTT
TRBJ2-1 - TRBV12-3/TRBV12-4 - CASSLIGGHRNEQFF TGTGCCAGCAGCCTGATTGGGGGCCACCGCAATGAGCAGTTCTTC
TRBJ2-7 - TRBV5-5 TRBD1 CASRSGTGGQQYF TGTGCCAGCAGGTCCGGGACAGGGGGCCAGCAGTACTTC
TRBJ1-1 few TRBV7-9 - CASSPSGGNTEAFF TGTGCCAGCAGCCCCTCGGGAGGGAACACTGAAGCTTTCTTT
TRBJ1-6 few TRBV6-5 - CASSPSAQGDNSPLHF TGTGCCAGCAGTCCATCAGCGCAGGGTGATAATTCACCCCTCCACTTT
TRBJ2-4 - TRBV12-3/TRBV12-4 - CASGLAAAKNIQYF TGTGCCAGCGGTTTAGCGGCAGCCAAAAACATTCAGTACTTC
TRBJ1-2 - TRBV24-1 - CATSRGVPDGYTF TGTGCCACCAGTCGGGGAGTACCCGATGGCTACACCTTC
TRBJ2-3 many TRBV5-1 TRBD2 CASSLMERSGGSDTQYF TGCGCCAGCAGCTTGATGGAGAGGAGCGGGGGTAGCGATACGCAGTATTTT
TRBJ2-1 - TRBV7-3 TRBD2 CASSRLAGEGEQFF TGTGCCAGCAGCCGACTAGCGGGAGAGGGGGAGCAGTTCTTC
TRBJ2-1 few TRBV5-1 - CASSARGGGSVNEQFF TGCGCCAGCAGCGCCCGAGGGGGAGGGTCGGTCAATGAGCAGTTCTTC
TRBJ2-3 - TRBV5-4 - CASTRDTDTQYF TGTGCCAGCACTCGGGACACAGATACGCAGTATTTT
TRBJ2-1 - TRBV12-3/TRBV12-4 TRBD2 CASSEGSGRKNYNEQFF TGTGCCAGCAGCGAGGGGAGCGGGAGAAAGAACTACAATGAGCAGTTCTTC
TRBJ1-2 - TRBV18 TRBD1 CASSSGTGPGYTF TGTGCCAGCTCATCCGGGACAGGGCCCGGCTACACCTTC
TRBJ2-4 - TRBV6-1 - CASRADGGSKNIQYF TGTGCCAGCAGGGCAGACGGAGGGTCCAAAAACATTCAGTACTTC
TRBJ2-2 once TRBV12-3/TRBV12-4 - CASSKGADTGELFF TGTGCCAGCAGTAAGGGTGCAGACACCGGGGAGCTGTTTTTT
TRBJ2-7 - TRBV25-1 - CASSASLEGTYEQYF TGTGCCAGCAGTGCAAGCCTGGAGGGGACCTACGAGCAGTACTTC
TRBJ1-5 - TRBV12-3/TRBV12-4 - CASSFGEGHQPQHF TGTGCCAGCAGTTTCGGGGAGGGCCATCAGCCCCAGCATTTT
TRBJ2-7 - TRBV3-1 - CASSQAGNSIYEQYF TGTGCCAGCAGCCAAGCGGGCAACTCCATCTACGAGCAGTACTTC
TRBJ2-1 - TRBV12-3/TRBV12-4 TRBD2 CASSLVGGRAVNEQFF TGTGCCAGCAGTTTAGTAGGCGGGAGGGCCGTCAATGAGCAGTTCTTC
TRBJ2-1 - TRBV10-3 - CAIRGEDSNSYNEQFF TGTGCCATCAGGGGAGAAGACAGTAACTCCTACAATGAGCAGTTCTTC
TRBJ2-2 - TRBV6-2/TRBV6-3 TRBD2 CASRRTGTSGSRELFF TGTGCCAGCAGGCGAACCGGGACTAGCGGGAGCCGGGAGCTGTTTTTT
TRBJ1-1 few TRBV6-2/TRBV6-3 TRBD1 CASRDLRTGRTEAFF TGTGCCAGCAGAGATCTCAGGACAGGGAGGACTGAAGCTTTCTTT
TRBJ2-5 few TRBV20-1 TRBD2 CSAITSGRTQETQYF TGCAGTGCTATTACTAGCGGGAGGACCCAAGAGACCCAGTACTTC
TRBJ1-1 - TRBV7-3 - CASSPLGVSGNTEAFF TGTGCCAGCAGCCCCCTTGGTGTATCCGGGAACACTGAAGCTTTCTTT
TRBJ1-1 - TRBV12-3/TRBV12-4 TRBD1 CASSGQGTTMVEAFF TGTGCCAGCAGTGGACAGGGGACAACTATGGTCGAAGCTTTCTTT
TRBJ2-3 - TRBV24-1 TRBD2 CATSSWTSGGSNTQYF TGTGCCACCAGTTCCTGGACTAGCGGGGGGTCCAATACGCAGTATTTT
TRBJ1-3 - TRBV5-1 - CASSLALAAGNTIYF TGCGCCAGCAGCTTGGCCTTGGCAGCTGGAAACACCATATATTTT
TRBJ2-1 few TRBV12-3/TRBV12-4 TRBD2 CASSPVPSGGYNEQFF TGTGCCAGCAGTCCCGTCCCGAGCGGGGGCTACAATGAGCAGTTCTTC
TRBJ2-7 - TRBV10-3 - CAISSDSISYEQYF TGTGCCATCAGCAGCGACTCGATCTCCTACGAGCAGTACTTC
TRBJ2-7 few TRBV12-3/TRBV12-4 - CASTLDGVSYEQYF TGTGCCAGCACCTTGGACGGGGTGTCCTACGAGCAGTACTTC
TRBJ2-5 - TRBV5-1 - CASSKTRAETQYF TGCGCCAGCAGCAAGACTAGGGCGGAGACCCAGTACTTC
TRBJ1-1 many TRBV12-3/TRBV12-4 TRBD1 CASSLALRGRSTEAFF TGTGCCAGCAGTTTAGCCCTCAGGGGGCGCAGCACTGAAGCTTTCTTT
TRBJ2-2 - TRBV4-2 - CASSQEASRSAGELFF TGTGCCAGCAGCCAAGAGGCCAGCCGGTCGGCCGGGGAGCTGTTTTTT
TRBJ2-3 - TRBV10-3 TRBD2 CAISGLAGTTSTDTQYF TGTGCCATCAGTGGACTAGCGGGCACCACTAGCACAGATACGCAGTATTTT
TRBJ2-1 - TRBV6-5 - CASSYVGGQAEQFF TGTGCCAGCAGTTACGTGGGGGGGCAAGCTGAGCAGTTCTTC
TRBJ1-6 - TRBV12-3/TRBV12-4 - CASSLGLGRPPSPLHF TGTGCCAGCAGTTTAGGGCTCGGGCGTCCCCCTTCACCCCTCCACTTT